A single TCR beta chain is shown here with its context. Original processing methods: Reference gene primers were amplified, and this amplification served to estimate nucleated cell counts. Here immunoSEQ multiplex PCR was the method, and the copy in TCRdb shows in-frame clones only, minus some. V and J calls plus clone size are reproduced from that table; the DNA served to infer D and trimming. The top ten hold 3.5% to 5.5% of the sample, which has roughly 240,000 clones, around 78% seen once. These data belong to a study of blood T cell repertoires in COVID-19. Study context: The United States, Italy and Spain were the sources of the acute and convalescent COVID-19 samples. Nucleic acid was either cDNA or gDNA, and it came from T cells, B-cell-depleted T cells, or PBMCs.

This CDR3 is 13 amino acids long. Trimming stripped 6 bases from V and 8 bases from J, with 13 bases between. This receptor was obtained from a man aged 60 to 75 who had recovered from COVID-19. The sequenced sample was peripheral blood. V is TRBV12-3 or TRBV12-4 and J is TRBJ2-2; D is unresolved. CDR3 in DNA: TGTGCCAGCAGCCCTCAGGCTCCGGGGGAGCTGTTTTTT. Translating it yields CASSPQAPGELFF.